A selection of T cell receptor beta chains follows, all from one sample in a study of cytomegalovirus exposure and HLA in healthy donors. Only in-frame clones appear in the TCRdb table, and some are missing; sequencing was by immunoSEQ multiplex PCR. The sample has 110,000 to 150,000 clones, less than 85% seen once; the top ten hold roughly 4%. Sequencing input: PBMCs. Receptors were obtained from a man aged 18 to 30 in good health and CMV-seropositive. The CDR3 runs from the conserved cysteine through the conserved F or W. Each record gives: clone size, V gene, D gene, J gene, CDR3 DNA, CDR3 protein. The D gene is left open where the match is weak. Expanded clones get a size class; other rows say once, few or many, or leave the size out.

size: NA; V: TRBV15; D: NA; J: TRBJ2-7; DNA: TGTGCCACCCGAGGTCCCTACGAGCAGTACTTC; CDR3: CATRGPYEQYF
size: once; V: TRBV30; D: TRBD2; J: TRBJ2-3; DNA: TGTGCCTGGAGTGTCCCTAGCGGGAGGGCCCCAGATACGCAGTATTTT; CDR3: CAWSVPSGRAPDTQYF
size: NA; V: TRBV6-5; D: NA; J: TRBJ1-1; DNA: TGTGCCAGCAGTGTTGGACAAGCACCAAATGAAGCTTTCTTT; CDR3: CASSVGQAPNEAFF
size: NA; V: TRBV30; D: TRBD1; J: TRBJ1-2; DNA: TGTGCGTCCCCGGGACAGGGGTACTATGGCTACACCTTC; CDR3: CASPGQGYYGYTF
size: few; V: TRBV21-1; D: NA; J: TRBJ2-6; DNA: TGTGCCAGCACCCTACGGACAGGGGAAGTCTCTGGGGCCAACGTCCTGACTTTC; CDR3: CASTLRTGEVSGANVLTF
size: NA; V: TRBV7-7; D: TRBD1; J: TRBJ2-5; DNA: TGTGCTAGCAGCACCACGGCGGGACAGGGGGAGACCCAGTACTTC; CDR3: CASSTTAGQGETQYF
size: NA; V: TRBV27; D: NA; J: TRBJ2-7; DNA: TGTGCCAGCAGTTTATCGGAACTATCGGGAGAGCAGTACTTC; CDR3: CASSLSELSGEQYF
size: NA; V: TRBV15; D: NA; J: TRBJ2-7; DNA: TGTGCCGCCAGCAGAGGACCGGGAAACGAGCAGTACTTC; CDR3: CAASRGPGNEQYF
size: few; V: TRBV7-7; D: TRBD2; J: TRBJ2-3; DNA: TGTGCTAGCAGCTTAGCGGGACACACAGATACGCAGTATTTT; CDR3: CASSLAGHTDTQYF
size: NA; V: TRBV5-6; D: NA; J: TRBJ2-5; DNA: TGTGCCAGCAGCATCCTACAGGGACAAGAGACCCAGTACTTC; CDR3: CASSILQGQETQYF
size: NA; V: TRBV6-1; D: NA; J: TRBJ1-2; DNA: TGTGCCAGCAGCGCCTACGCGCCCGGGGACTATGGCTACACCTTC; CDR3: CASSAYAPGDYGYTF
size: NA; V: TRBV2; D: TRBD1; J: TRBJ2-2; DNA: TGTGCCAGCGACAGGGGGAACACCGGGGAGCTGTTTTTT; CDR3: CASDRGNTGELFF
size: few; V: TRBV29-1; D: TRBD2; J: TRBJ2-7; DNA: TGCAGCGTTTTTAGCGGGAGCAGGTACGAGCAGTACTTC; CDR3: CSVFSGSRYEQYF